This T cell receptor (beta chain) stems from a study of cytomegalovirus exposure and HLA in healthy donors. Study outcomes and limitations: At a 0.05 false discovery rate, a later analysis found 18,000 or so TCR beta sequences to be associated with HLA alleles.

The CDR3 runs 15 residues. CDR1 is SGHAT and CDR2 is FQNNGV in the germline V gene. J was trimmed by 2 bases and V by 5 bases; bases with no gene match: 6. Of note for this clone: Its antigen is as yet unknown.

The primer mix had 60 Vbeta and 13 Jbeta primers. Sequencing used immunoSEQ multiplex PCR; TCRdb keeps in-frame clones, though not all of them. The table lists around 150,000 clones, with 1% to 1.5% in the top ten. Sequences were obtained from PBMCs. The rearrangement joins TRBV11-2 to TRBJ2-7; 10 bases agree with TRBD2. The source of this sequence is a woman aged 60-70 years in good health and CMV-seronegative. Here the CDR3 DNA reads TGTGCCAGCAGCCTCTCTAGCGGGGGTCCCTACGAGCAGTACTTC. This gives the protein CASSLSSGGPYEQYF.